This entry lists 3 T cell receptor beta chains sequenced from one sample in a study of PD-L1 blockade in urothelial cancer. TCRdb keeps only in-frame clones here, not all; method: immunoSEQ multiplex PCR. The top ten hold roughly 1.7% of the sample, which has some 120,000 clones, roughly 91% seen once. Time point described: peripheral blood 6 weeks after treatment start. The sample consisted of PBMCs, taken around atezolizumab (anti-PD-L1) treatment. All receptors derive from a man in his sixties with urothelial cancer.

The chain employs TRBV28 and TRBJ1-5; D gene ambiguous. This CDR3 region has 12 residues. V was shortened by 4 bases and J by 9 bases, with 10 bases between the two germline ends. Germline V gene sequence: CDR1 MDHEN, CDR2 SYDVKM. CDR3 sequence: CASSSYSRPQHF. DNA of the CDR3: TGTGCCAGCAGTTCCTACAGCCGGCCCCAGCATTTT. The full variable domain, in which reference TRBV28 and TRBJ1-5 provide the parts outside the CDR3, is DVKVTQSSRYLVKRTGEKVFLECVQDMDHENMFWYRQDPGLGLRLIYFSYDVKMKEKGDIPEGYSVSREKKERFSLILESASTNQTSMYLCASSSYSRPQHFGDGTRLSIL.

This clone appeared a single time. The rearrangement joins TRBV5-1 to TRBJ1-1, with 11 positions matching TRBD1. J was trimmed by 0 bases and V by 3 bases; bases with no gene match: 4. The CDR3 contains 16 residues. Germline V gene data show CDR1 as SGHRS and CDR2 as YFSETQ. The CDR3 coding sequence is TGCGCCAGCAGCTGGGACAGGGGGAACATGAACACTGAAGCTTTCTTT. It specifies CASSWDRGNMNTEAFF.

The V and J genes are TRBV7-2 and TRBJ1-2; 9 nucleotides match TRBD1. There are 15 residues in the CDR3. Unmatched junction bases numbered 12, after V lost 5 bases and J lost 8 bases. Germline V lookup: CDR1 SGHTA, CDR2 FQGNSA. DNA of the CDR3: TGTGCCAGCAGCCCTAGTCCCGGGACAGGGTCCGGCTACACCTTC. Its protein product is CASSPSPGTGSGYTF.